The rows below give T cell receptor beta chains drawn from one sample of a study of blood T cell repertoires in COVID-19. The data were produced by immunoSEQ multiplex PCR, yet TCRdb's version contains in-frame clones alone and is incomplete. The sample carries about 73,000 clones, approximately 90% recorded once. The sequencing input was peripheral blood. These receptors were obtained from a woman younger than 35 with acute or convalescent COVID-19. Each CDR3 is given with its conserved first and last residue. The D gene is left open where the match is weak. Size values are once, few and many counts, or a class for expanded clones, and some rows have none.

clone_size,d_call,v_call,j_call,cdr3_aa,cdr3_nt
.,.,TRBV7-2,TRBJ2-1,CASSLAAGRMFF,TGTGCCAGCAGCTTAGCGGCAGGGCGTATGTTCTTC
.,TRBD1,TRBV20-1,TRBJ2-1,CSASPIAGGGPHEQFF,TGCAGTGCTAGTCCCATTGCAGGGGGCGGTCCCCATGAGCAGTTCTTC
.,.,TRBV10-1,TRBJ2-3,CASSDTSPKDTQYF,TGCGCCAGCAGTGACACTAGCCCGAAGGATACGCAGTATTTT
.,TRBD1,TRBV7-2,TRBJ2-2,CASSSRTGGTGELFF,TGTGCCAGCAGCTCCCGGACAGGGGGTACCGGGGAGCTGTTTTTT
once,.,TRBV28,TRBJ1-5,CASSPRTDGNQPQHF,TGTGCCAGCAGTCCACGGACGGACGGGAACCAGCCCCAGCATTTT
.,.,TRBV27,TRBJ2-4,CASSLRGAKNIQYF,TGTGCCAGCAGTTTACGGGGGGCCAAAAACATTCAGTACTTC
.,.,TRBV3-1/TRBV3-2,TRBJ2-3,CASSQDLRTDTQYF,TGTGCCAGCAGCCAAGATCTTCGCACAGATACGCAGTATTTT
.,.,TRBV9,TRBJ1-2,CASSPPTDIYGYTF,TGTGCCAGCAGCCCCCCCACGGACATCTATGGCTACACCTTC
.,TRBD1,TRBV24-1,TRBJ1-5,CATSDSGQGYQPQHF,TGTGCCACCAGTGATAGCGGACAGGGCTATCAGCCCCAGCATTTT
once,.,TRBV7-9,TRBJ1-3,CASSTGQFSGNTIYF,TGTGCCAGCAGCACTGGACAGTTCTCTGGAAACACCATATATTTT
.,TRBD1,TRBV2,TRBJ1-5,CASSPGQHSNQPQHF,TGTGCCAGCAGCCCGGGACAGCATAGCAATCAGCCCCAGCATTTT
.,TRBD2,TRBV9,TRBJ2-3,CASSVGRGSTDTQYF,TGTGCCAGCAGCGTAGGGCGGGGGAGCACAGATACGCAGTATTTT
.,.,TRBV7-8,TRBJ2-7,CASSLGPWAHEQYF,TGTGCCAGCAGCTTAGGGCCCTGGGCCCACGAGCAGTACTTC
.,.,TRBV6-5,TRBJ1-2,CASTPRYVVNYGYTF,TGTGCCAGCACCCCCCGCTATGTTGTTAACTATGGCTACACCTTC
.,.,TRBV21-1,TRBJ2-7,CASSKGPGLSYEQYF,TGTGCCAGCAGCAAAGGCCCCGGGTTGTCCTACGAGCAGTACTTC
once,.,TRBV2,TRBJ1-5,CASSDTGYPQPQHF,TGTGCCAGCAGTGATACAGGGTATCCTCAGCCCCAGCATTTT
.,.,TRBV15,TRBJ1-3,CATSRTSGNTIYF,TGTGCCACCAGCAGAACATCGGGAAACACCATATATTTT
.,TRBD1,TRBV4-3,TRBJ1-5,CASSQDRVTGGNQPQHF,TGCGCCAGCAGCCAAGATAGGGTAACAGGGGGTAATCAGCCCCAGCATTTT
.,TRBD1,TRBV5-4,TRBJ1-2,CASSLALQGANYTF,TGTGCCAGCAGCTTGGCCCTACAGGGGGCAAATTACACCTTC
.,.,TRBV15,TRBJ1-4,CATSTVPTASNEKLFF,TGTGCCACCAGCACCGTCCCGACAGCTAGTAATGAAAAACTGTTTTTT
.,TRBD1,TRBV11-2,TRBJ1-6,CASSPWTGSESPLHF,TGTGCCAGCAGCCCATGGACAGGAAGCGAATCACCCCTCCACTTT
.,.,TRBV30,TRBJ1-1,CAWNPAANTEAFF,TGTGCCTGGAATCCGGCGGCGAACACTGAAGCTTTCTTT
.,TRBD1,TRBV30,TRBJ2-1,CAWSVRTGASSYNEQFF,TGTGCCTGGAGTGTACGGACAGGGGCTAGCTCCTACAATGAGCAGTTCTTC
.,TRBD2,TRBV6-5,TRBJ2-7,CASMVRGLSYEQYF,TGTGCCAGCATGGTGCGGGGGTTATCCTACGAGCAGTACTTC
.,.,TRBV18,TRBJ1-2,CASSPWGLYGYTF,TGTGCCAGCTCACCGTGGGGCCTCTATGGCTACACCTTC
.,.,TRBV11-2,TRBJ2-3,CASSQDLRADTQYF,TGTGCCAGCAGCCAGGACCTCAGGGCAGATACGCAGTATTTT
.,.,TRBV6-2/TRBV6-3,TRBJ1-1,CASSPSGIPGTEAFF,TGTGCCAGCAGTCCCTCCGGGATCCCTGGAACTGAAGCTTTCTTT
.,TRBD1,TRBV28,TRBJ1-3,CASSLGQRTGNTIYF,TGTGCCAGCAGTTTGGGACAGCGGACTGGAAACACCATATATTTT
.,.,TRBV12-3/TRBV12-4,TRBJ1-2,CASSLSSEGYTF,TGTGCCAGCAGTTTGTCCTCCGAGGGCTACACCTTC
.,.,TRBV30,TRBJ1-2,CAWSTGLGSGYTF,TGTGCCTGGAGTACCGGGTTGGGTAGTGGCTACACCTTC
once,.,TRBV28,TRBJ1-2,CASNDRTNYGYTF,TGTGCCAGCAACGACAGGACGAACTATGGCTACACCTTC
.,.,TRBV7-2,TRBJ2-7,CASSLTPGGYEQYF,TGTGCCAGCAGCTTAACTCCAGGGGGGTACGAGCAGTACTTC
once,TRBD2,TRBV7-9,TRBJ2-3,CASSLLAGVADTQYF,TGTGCCAGCAGCTTATTGGCGGGAGTTGCAGATACGCAGTATTTT
.,TRBD2,TRBV10-3,TRBJ2-7,CAISDRTSDSYEQYF,TGTGCCATCAGTGATAGGACTAGCGACTCCTACGAGCAGTACTTC
.,.,TRBV7-8,TRBJ1-5,CASSFSGGNQPQHF,TGTGCCAGCAGCTTTTCCGGGGGGAATCAGCCCCAGCATTTT
.,.,TRBV7-9,TRBJ1-4,CASSTRGEKLFF,TGTGCCAGCAGCACGCGGGGGGAAAAACTGTTTTTT
.,.,TRBV7-8,TRBJ1-4,CASSLQGYNEKLFF,TGTGCCAGCAGCTTACAGGGATATAATGAAAAACTGTTTTTT
.,TRBD1,TRBV11-2,TRBJ2-5,CASSLVQGAVETQYF,TGTGCCAGCAGCTTAGTCCAGGGGGCCGTTGAGACCCAGTACTTC
.,.,TRBV5-1,TRBJ2-2,CASSKDLNTGELFF,TGCGCCAGCAGCAAGGACTTGAACACCGGGGAGCTGTTTTTT
once,.,TRBV5-4,TRBJ2-1,CASSLTWGGDNEQFF,TGTGCCAGCAGCCTAACGTGGGGCGGCGACAATGAGCAGTTCTTC